This T cell receptor (beta chain) originates from a study of PD-L1 blockade in urothelial cancer. As for the study in general: Once treatment had started, blood was analyzed at 3 weeks (second dose) and again at 6 weeks.

Germline V lookup: CDR1 SGHVS, CDR2 FNYEAQ. The CDR3 spans 14 residues. V was shortened by 4 bases and J by 4 bases, with 11 bases between the two germline ends. The method was immunoSEQ multiplex PCR; TCRdb's version includes in-frame clones alone and lacks a portion of them. The data hold more than 95,000 clones, with around 89% observed a single time. Time point reported: peripheral blood 6 weeks after treatment start. The sequence came from a man between 60 and 70 years old with urothelial cancer. Material: PBMCs, obtained around atezolizumab (anti-PD-L1) treatment. The chain employs TRBV7-6 and TRBJ2-1; D is unresolved. The CDR3 loop is CASSSRTKYNEQFF. The DNA of the CDR3 is TGTGCCAGCAGCTCTCGTACAAAATACAATGAGCAGTTCTTC.